Below are 19 T cell receptor beta chains sequenced from a single sample in a study of blood T cell repertoires in COVID-19. TCRdb's table, derived via immunoSEQ multiplex PCR, lists solely in-frame clones and lacks some. The table records roughly 260,000 clones, about 90% of them present only once. Sample: PBMCs or T cells enriched from blood (not recorded which). All receptors come from a woman in her late teens or twenties who had recovered from COVID-19.

The genes are TRBV7-9 and TRBJ2-7; the match to TRBD2 covers 10 bases. The V segment lost 4 bases and the J segment 0 bases; nucleotides outside the gene matches: 3. The length of the CDR3 is 15 residues. Germline-derived CDR1 and CDR2 are SEHNR and FQNEAQ (reference sequence). Here the CDR3 DNA reads TGTGCCAGCAGCTCTAGCGGGGGAGACTCCTACGAGCAGTACTTC. Translation: CASSSSGGDSYEQYF.

The chain is built from TRBV14 and TRBJ2-5; D uncertain. V was clipped by 5 bases and J by 5 bases, with 6 bases between them. CDR3 length: 11 amino acids. Per germline, CDR1 SGHDN and CDR2 FVKESK. CDR3 DNA: TGTGCCAGCAGCTCCGGGGAGACCCAGTACTTC. Its protein product is CASSSGETQYF.

The gene calls are TRBV7-9 and TRBJ1-2; 9 nucleotides line up with TRBD1. CDR1 and CDR2 (germline): SEHNR, FQNEAQ (reference sequence). The J segment lost 1 base and the V segment lost 2 bases, leaving 8 bases of the junction unmatched. The CDR3 is 17 amino acids. CDR3 DNA: TGTGCCAGCAGCTTACCACAGGGGGCCTCCTTTAACTATGGCTACACCTTC. It specifies CASSLPQGASFNYGYTF.

The genes are TRBV11-3 and TRBJ1-1; TRBD1 might be the D (5 bases). This CDR3 contains 16 residues. Germline values: CDR1 SGHNT, CDR2 YENEEA. Trimming removed 1 base at V and 5 bases at J, with 17 bases between. CDR3 amino acids: CASSLVWGGKGTEAFF. DNA for the CDR3: TGTGCCAGCAGCTTAGTTTGGGGTGGGAAGGGGACTGAAGCTTTCTTT.

The chain is built from TRBV15 and TRBJ1-4; D might be TRBD1 (6 bases). The V end lost 0 bases, the J end lost 13 bases, and 24 bases lay between the germline ends. This CDR3 has 17 residues. The germline gives CDR1 LNHNV, CDR2 YYDKDF (reference sequence). The CDR3 loop reads CATSRDNPPRGMRGLFF. In DNA form, the CDR3 reads TGTGCCACCAGCAGAGATAACCCCCCCAGGGGAATGAGAGGACTGTTTTTT. The full variable domain, with the rest looked up from reference TRBV15 and TRBJ1-4, is DAMVIQNPRYQVTQFGKPVTLSCSQTLNHNVMYWYQQKSSQAPKLLFHYYDKDFNNEADTPDNFQSRRPNTSFCFLDIRSPGLGDTAMYLCATSRDNPPRGMRGLFFGSGTQLSVL.

This rearrangement joins TRBV16 to TRBJ2-7; unclear D gene. The CDR3 extends over 13 amino acids. Germline loops: CDR1 KGHSY, CDR2 FQNENV. The germline V and J ends were trimmed by 4 bases and 6 bases, with 13 bases remaining between them. CDR3 DNA sequence: TGTGCCAGCAGCCTACTCAATCTCTCCGAGCAGTACTTC. This sequence encodes CASSLLNLSEQYF.

CDR3 sequence: CASSLGEGATYNEQFF. The DNA of the CDR3 is TGCGCCAGCAGCTTGGGTGAGGGGGCGACCTACAATGAGCAGTTCTTC. The rearrangement uses TRBV5-1 and TRBJ2-1; 7 bases match TRBD1. V shed 0 bases and J 2 bases; nucleotides not matched to a gene: 5. This CDR3 contains 16 residues. CDR1 SGHRS and CDR2 YFSETQ come from the germline V gene.

The chain carries TRBV5-4 and TRBJ1-1; 9 bases fit TRBD1. CDR1 SGHNT and CDR2 YYREEE come from the germline V gene (reference sequence). With 5 bases clipped from V and 7 bases from J, the junction kept 6 bases outside the gene matches. The CDR3 length is 13 residues. The CDR3 DNA reads TGTGCCAGCAGTCGGGACAGGGATAATGAAGCTTTCTTT. It translates to CASSRDRDNEAFF.

The J gene is TRBJ1-6, the V gene TRBV4-1, with D maybe TRBD1 (5 bases). This CDR3 is 15 amino acids long. Germline lookup yields CDR1 MGHRA and CDR2 YSYEKL. V was cut by 3 bases and J by 5 bases, with 11 bases left in between. CDR3 in DNA: TGCGCCAGCAGCCATCCAGGGATGGATAATTCACCCCTCCACTTT. It translates to CASSHPGMDNSPLHF.

This chain links TRBV25-1 with TRBJ2-7, with 7 nucleotides matching TRBD2. The CDR3 is made up of 14 amino acids. Looked up from germline, CDR1 is MGHDK and CDR2 is SYGVNS. V dropped 5 bases and J dropped 6; count of bases not matched to a gene: 10. CDR3 sequence: CASSRGGDLSEQYF. CDR3 in DNA: TGTGCCAGCAGTCGTGGGGGGGACCTAAGCGAGCAGTACTTC.

This clone was found once. J is TRBJ1-1 and V is TRBV7-2; D is unresolved. The CDR3 spans 12 residues. V shed 5 bases and J shed 0 bases, with 4 bases lying between them. CDR1 is SGHTA, CDR2 FQGNSA, per germline. CDR3 sequence reads: CASSTLNTEAFF. The CDR3 coding sequence is TGTGCCAGCAGCACTCTGAACACTGAAGCTTTCTTT.

J is TRBJ1-5 and V is TRBV19, with D tentatively TRBD1 (5 bases). Germline V gives CDR1 LNHDA, CDR2 SQIVND (reference sequence). This CDR3 is built from 14 residues. V was pared by 7 bases and J by 0 bases, with 10 bases between. CDR3 in amino acids: CASTKGNSNQPQHF. The CDR3 DNA reads as TGTGCCAGTACCAAGGGGAATAGCAATCAGCCCCAGCATTTT.

The chain employs TRBV5-5 and TRBJ2-5, with 8 bases that match TRBD2. Trimming took 0 bases from V and 10 from J; bases not matched to a gene: 8. The CDR3 consists of 14 residues. The germline CDR1 and CDR2 sequences are SGHKS and YYEKEE (reference sequence). In DNA form, the CDR3 reads TGTGCCAGCAGCTTGGCCAATAGCGGGACGGACCAGTACTTC. Amino acid sequence: CASSLANSGTDQYF.

The chain is built from TRBV29-1 and TRBJ1-1, with a tentative D call TRBD1 (5 bases). The CDR3 covers 11 residues. Germline V gene lookup returns CDR1 SQVTM and CDR2 ANQGSEA. V was cut by 4 bases and J by 9 bases, with 12 bases left in between. In nucleotides, the CDR3 is TGCAGCGTTGTCGGCAGGGATAAAGCTTTCTTT. Its translation is CSVVGRDKAFF.

The chain carries TRBV5-1 and TRBJ1-1; D unresolved. The CDR3 has 15 amino acids. Germline V gene sequence: CDR1 SGHRS, CDR2 YFSETQ. Deletions cut 0 bases from V and 0 bases from J, with 9 bases between. The CDR3 loop reads CASSLVSEMNTEAFF. In DNA, the CDR3 is TGCGCCAGCAGCTTGGTGAGTGAGATGAACACTGAAGCTTTCTTT.

V and J are TRBV6-6 and TRBJ1-6, with 12 bases matching TRBD1. The CDR3 has 14 amino acids. Unmatched junction bases numbered 0, after V lost 2 bases and J lost 10 bases. Germline-derived CDR1 and CDR2 are MNHNY and SVGAGI (reference sequence). CDR3 nucleotides: TGTGCCAGCAGTTACGGGACAGGGGGCTCACCCCTCCACTTT. It specifies CASSYGTGGSPLHF.

This chain uses TRBV19 with TRBJ2-1, with D perhaps TRBD2 (5 bases). The CDR3 covers 15 residues. Trimming removed 3 bases from V and 8 bases from J, with 17 bases in between. Germline V gene data show CDR1 as LNHDA and CDR2 as SQIVND (reference sequence). The CDR3 DNA sequence: TGTGCCAGTAGTATTTCGACTATCCTCCGCGATGAGCAGTTCTTC. This sequence encodes CASSISTILRDEQFF.

This chain uses TRBV29-1 with TRBJ1-1, with D perhaps matching TRBD1 (6 bases). The CDR3 totals 14 residues. CDR1 is SQVTM and CDR2 is ANQGSEA in the germline V gene. V was cut by 4 bases and J by 4 bases, with 16 bases left in between. CDR3: CSVAPQGTSTEAFF. In nucleotides, the CDR3 is TGCAGCGTTGCCCCACAGGGTACGAGCACTGAAGCTTTCTTT.

V usage is TRBV4-2 and J usage is TRBJ2-7; 9 nucleotides line up with TRBD2. Germline V gives CDR1 LGHNA, CDR2 YNFKEQ. CDR3 length: 16 residues. V trimming: 1 base; J trimming: 3 bases; junction bases outside the gene matches: 7. The CDR3 reads CASSQAPAGGVYEQYF. CDR3 bases: TGTGCCAGCAGCCAAGCCCCAGCGGGGGGAGTCTACGAGCAGTACTTC.